These 25 T cell receptor beta chains were all obtained from the same sample, sequenced in a study of type 1 and type 2 diabetes patients. PCR was run on genomic DNA. Amplification of the beta chain CDR3 used 30 forward and 13 reverse multiplex primers. TCRdb reprocessed the multiplex PCR reads via MiXCR and lists one record per CDR3 protein. The repertoire holds 280,000 or so distinct CDR3 sequences, with more than 45% as singletons. Sequencing input: peripheral blood mononuclear cells (PBMCs). Receptors were obtained from a man aged 18 to 29 with type 2 diabetes.

The V gene is TRBV5-1, the J gene TRBJ2-3; the match to TRBD2 covers 8 bases. CDR1 is SGHRS, CDR2 YFSETQ, per germline. This CDR3 comprises 17 residues. With V trimmed by 4 bases and J by 7 bases, 17 bases remained unmatched. CDR3 sequence: CASSHNPPGGAEYTQYF. As DNA, the CDR3 is TGCGCCAGCAGCCACAATCCCCCGGGGGGGGCCGAATATACGCAGTATTTT.

This clonotype was counted only a few times. DNA of the CDR3: TGTGCCAGCAGTTACTCCGGGACAGACTTCGACGAGCAGTACTTC. Translating it yields CASSYSGTDFDEQYF. The V gene is TRBV6-5, the J gene TRBJ2-7; TRBD1 matches 7 bases. Germline assignment: CDR1 MNHEY and CDR2 SVGAGI. Unmatched junction bases numbered 7, after V lost 0 bases and J lost 5 bases. The CDR3 consists of 15 residues.

This clonotype was observed a few times. This sequence joins TRBV6-5 and TRBJ1-1, with D perhaps matching TRBD1 (6 bases). Looked up from germline, CDR1 is MNHEY and CDR2 is SVGAGI. The V end was cut by 6 bases, the J end by 1 base, with 12 bases between. The CDR3 loop spans 14 amino acids. This chain's CDR3 is CASRGHLKNTEAFF. The CDR3 DNA follows: TGTGCCAGCAGGGGACACCTTAAGAACACTGAAGCTTTCTTT.

The chain employs TRBV20-1 and TRBJ1-1, with 11 bases fitting TRBD1. The CDR3 loop spans 14 amino acids. V was clipped by 5 bases and J by 6 bases; unmatched bases: 8. Germline CDR1 reads DFQATT; CDR2 reads SNEGSKA (reference sequence). CDR3 amino acids: CSASPGQGASEAFF. CDR3 sequence (DNA): TGCAGTGCTTCGCCAGGACAGGGGGCGTCTGAAGCTTTCTTT.

As regards this clonotype: A junction boundary mismatches the germline segment, possibly from a read error. The chain joins TRBV24-1 to TRBJ2-7; TRBD1 aligns across 7 bases. TRBJ2-5 matches the DNA end more closely, so the J call is doubtful. The CDR3 is 17 amino acids. Germline CDR1 KGHDR, CDR2 SFDVKD. Here the CDR3 reads CASSDLDRDRGQETQYF. DNA for the CDR3: TGCGCCAGCAGTGACTTAGACCGGGACAGAGGTCAAGAGACCCAGTACTTC.

This clonotype was recorded only once. The V and J genes are TRBV28 and TRBJ2-2; D remains ambiguous. The CDR3 is 14 residues long. The V end was cut by 5 bases, the J end by 1 base, with 8 bases between. CDR1 and CDR2 (germline): MDHEN, SYDVKM. In DNA form, the CDR3 reads TGTGCCAGCAGTGAGTTTTGGAACACCGGGGAGCTGTTTTTT. Translated, it gives CASSEFWNTGELFF.

This clonotype was seen a few times. The chain combines TRBV20-1 with TRBJ1-2, with D hard to call. Trimming pared 0 bases from V and 5 bases from J, leaving 10 bases between. From germline, CDR1 is DFQATT and CDR2 SNEGSKA (reference sequence). The CDR3 spans 13 residues. CDR3 bases: TGCAGTGCTAGAGATTGGGAGAGATATGGCTACACCTTC. Its protein product is CSARDWERYGYTF.

CDR3 nucleotides: TGTGCCAGTAGTGACCCACGAGGGTCGAACACTGAAGCTTTCTTT. Amino acid sequence: CASSDPRGSNTEAFF. The V and J genes are TRBV19 and TRBJ1-1; the D is unclear. The CDR3 covers 15 residues. V was trimmed by 5 bases and J by 1 base, leaving 14 bases between them. Germline CDR1 LNHDA, CDR2 SQIVND (reference sequence).

This clonotype was seen a few times. V usage is TRBV19 and J usage is TRBJ2-1, with 8 bases lining up with TRBD1. The J segment lost 1 base and the V segment lost 6 bases, leaving 11 bases of the junction unmatched. Germline CDR1 is LNHDA and CDR2 is SQIVND (reference sequence). This CDR3 spans 17 amino acids. The DNA for the CDR3 is TGTGCCAGTAGCGACAGGGGTCCCCCCTTTTCCTACAATGAGCAGTTCTTC. Residues: CASSDRGPPFSYNEQFF. The variable domain in full, completed from reference TRBV19 and TRBJ2-1, reads DGGITQSPKYLFRKEGQNVTLSCEQNLNHDAMYWYRQDPGQGLRLIYYSQIVNDFQKGDIAEGYSVSREKKESFPLTVTSAQKNPTAFYLCASSDRGPPFSYNEQFFGPGTRLTVL.

The rearrangement links TRBV6-6 to TRBJ1-2, with unresolved D. V lost 5 bases, J lost 4 bases, and 11 bases lay in between. CDR3 length: 13 residues. CDR1 is MNHNY and CDR2 is SVGAGI in the germline V gene (reference sequence). This chain's CDR3 is CASSEAHSYGYTF. CDR3 DNA sequence: TGTGCCAGCAGTGAAGCGCACAGCTATGGCTACACCTTC.

This sequence joins TRBV7-2 and TRBJ1-3, with D unclear. V dropped 4 bases and J dropped 0 bases, with 7 bases sitting between them. The CDR3 totals 14 residues. The germline CDR1 and CDR2 sequences are SGHTA and FQGNSA. CDR3 region: CASSYLSSGNTIYF. In nucleotides, the CDR3 is TGTGCCAGCAGCTATCTTAGCTCTGGAAACACCATATATTTT.

V and J are TRBV28 and TRBJ1-1, with TRBD1 as a possible D gene (5 bases). Per the germline V gene, CDR1 is MDHEN and CDR2 is SYDVKM. With 8 bases removed from V and 0 bases from J, the gap between germline ends came to 7 bases. The CDR3 spans 12 residues. The CDR3 loop reads CASQGVNTEAFF. In DNA, the CDR3 is TGTGCCAGCCAGGGAGTGAACACTGAAGCTTTCTTT.

This rearrangement joins TRBV7-3 to TRBJ2-5; D perhaps matches TRBD2 (5 bases). The J call may be faulty, since TRBJ2-1 better matches the DNA end. The CDR3 spans 15 residues. Germline V lookup: CDR1 SGHTA, CDR2 FQGTGA. The CDR3 DNA sequence: TGTGCCAGCAGCTTATTGTGGGCGGGTGGCAATGAGCAGTTCTTC. As protein: CASSLLWAGGNEQFF.

The CDR3 sequence: CASSRMGISNQPQHF. CDR3 nucleotides: TGTGCCAGCAGCCGTATGGGGATTAGCAATCAGCCCCAGCATTTT. The chain couples TRBV12-3 or TRBV12-4 to TRBJ1-5; D is unresolved. The CDR3 spans 15 residues. The V and J ends lost 6 bases and 0 bases respectively, with 12 bases between them.

Details on this clonotype: Being one base from a much bigger clone, this may be a read error. The rearrangement uses TRBV2 and TRBJ1-6; D is possibly TRBD1 (5 bases). This CDR3 contains 13 residues. The V end was cut by 6 bases, the J end by 11 bases, with 14 bases between. Germline V gene sequence: CDR1 SNHLY, CDR2 FYNNEI. CDR3 nucleotide sequence: TGTGCCAGCAGCAAACTCAGGGATCCACCCCTCCACTTT. Protein: CASSKLRDPPLHF.

This clonotype was detected only a few times. The rearrangement links TRBV20-1 to TRBJ1-5; tentative D call: TRBD1 (5 bases). The CDR3 consists of 16 residues. In germline, CDR1 is DFQATT, CDR2 SNEGSKA (reference sequence). V shed 0 bases and J shed 0 bases, with 12 bases lying between them. The CDR3 DNA sequence: TGCAGTGCTAGAGATCGAGTGGGGGGTAGCAATCAGCCCCAGCATTTT. It yields the protein CSARDRVGGSNQPQHF.

The chain combines TRBV19 with TRBJ2-5; possible D gene TRBD1, 5 bases. The CDR3 spans 15 residues. Trimming left V 5 bases short and J 2 bases short, with 15 bases between. Germline V gene data show CDR1 as LNHDA and CDR2 as SQIVND (reference sequence). CDR3 nucleotide sequence: TGTGCCAGTAGTCCCCCCTGGGGCGGACAAGAGACCCAGTACTTC. Its translation is CASSPPWGGQETQYF.

Only a few counts were recorded for this clonotype. The chain has TRBV29-1 and TRBJ1-1; no clear D. The germline V gene encodes CDR1 SQVTM and CDR2 ANQGSEA. CDR3 length equals 12 residues. Between the trimmed V and J ends, which lost 3 bases and 6 bases, there was a span of 11 bases. CDR3 nucleotide sequence: TGCAGCGTTGATGAGGGTATGTCTGAAGCTTTCTTT. It yields the protein CSVDEGMSEAFF.

V gene TRBV20-1 combines with J gene TRBJ2-5, with 7 bases fitting TRBD2. V gave up 8 bases and J gave up 2 bases; unmatched junction bases: 5. Germline V gene lookup returns CDR1 DFQATT and CDR2 SNEGSKA (reference sequence). The CDR3 runs 12 residues. The CDR3 sequence is CSSGGVQETQYF. CDR3 in DNA: TGCAGTTCTGGGGGGGTACAAGAGACCCAGTACTTC.

The genes are TRBV5-6 and TRBJ2-5, with D possibly matching TRBD2 (5 bases). The CDR3 is made up of 14 amino acids. V was shortened by 0 bases and J by 5 bases, with 11 bases between the two germline ends. CDR1 is SGHDT and CDR2 is YYEEEE in the germline V gene. CDR3 sequence: CASSLADREETQYF. CDR3 in DNA: TGTGCCAGCAGCTTGGCCGATAGGGAGGAGACCCAGTACTTC.

V is TRBV2 and J is TRBJ2-7; TRBD1 aligns across 7 bases. Germline V lookup: CDR1 SNHLY, CDR2 FYNNEI. The V gene end was trimmed by 3 bases and the J gene end by 3 bases; junction bases not matched to a gene: 5. The CDR3 has 14 residues. CDR3 nucleotide sequence: TGTGCCAGCAGTGATCGGGACAGAAGCTACGAGCAGTACTTC. As protein: CASSDRDRSYEQYF. The full variable domain, with the rest looked up from reference TRBV2 and TRBJ2-7, is EPEVTQTPSHQVTQMGQEVILRCVPISNHLYFYWYRQILGQKVEFLVSFYNNEISEKSEIFDDQFSVERPDGSNFTLKIRSTKLEDSAMYFCASSDRDRSYEQYFGPGTRLTVT.

This chain links TRBV5-1 with TRBJ1-6, with D hard to call. The CDR3 length is 14 residues. Trimming took 0 bases from V and 7 from J, leaving 8 bases between them. Germline V gives CDR1 SGHRS, CDR2 YFSETQ. The CDR3 nucleotides read TGCGCCAGCAGCTTGGGACGGCAAAATTCACCCCTCCACTTT. This codes for CASSLGRQNSPLHF.

This clonotype was counted between two and nine times. The chain links TRBV25-1 to TRBJ1-6; tentatively, D is TRBD1 (5 bases). The length of the CDR3 is 13 residues. Trimming removed 4 bases from V and 11 bases from J, with 12 bases in between. The V gene's germline CDR1 is MGHDK and CDR2 SYGVNS. The CDR3 loop is CASSAYRGTPLHF. The CDR3 coding sequence is TGTGCCAGCAGTGCCTACCGGGGGACACCCCTCCACTTT.

As for this clonotype: The CDR3 does not end in the conserved phenylalanine or tryptophan, so this is likely a read error. The chain has TRBV7-9 and TRBJ2-5, with 8 bases matching TRBD1. The CDR3 is 15 amino acids. The V gene's germline CDR1 is SEHNR and CDR2 FQNEAQ (reference sequence). The junction had 7 bases not matched to a gene; V was cut back by 2 bases and J by 5 bases. In DNA, the CDR3 is TGTGCCAGCAGCTTAACAGGGGGGTTGTTCGAGACCCAGTACATC. Translation gives CASSLTGGLFETQYI.

This clonotype was seen many times. The J gene is TRBJ1-4, the V gene TRBV19; unclear D gene. The CDR3 loop spans 10 amino acids. The V gene's germline CDR1 is LNHDA and CDR2 SQIVND (reference sequence). Trimming took 7 bases from V and 7 from J, leaving 4 bases between them. The CDR3 here is CASKGEKLFF. The CDR3 nucleotides read TGTGCCAGTAAGGGTGAAAAACTGTTTTTT. The whole variable domain, filled in from reference TRBV19 and TRBJ1-4, reads DGGITQSPKYLFRKEGQNVTLSCEQNLNHDAMYWYRQDPGQGLRLIYYSQIVNDFQKGDIAEGYSVSREKKESFPLTVTSAQKNPTAFYLCASKGEKLFFGSGTQLSVL.